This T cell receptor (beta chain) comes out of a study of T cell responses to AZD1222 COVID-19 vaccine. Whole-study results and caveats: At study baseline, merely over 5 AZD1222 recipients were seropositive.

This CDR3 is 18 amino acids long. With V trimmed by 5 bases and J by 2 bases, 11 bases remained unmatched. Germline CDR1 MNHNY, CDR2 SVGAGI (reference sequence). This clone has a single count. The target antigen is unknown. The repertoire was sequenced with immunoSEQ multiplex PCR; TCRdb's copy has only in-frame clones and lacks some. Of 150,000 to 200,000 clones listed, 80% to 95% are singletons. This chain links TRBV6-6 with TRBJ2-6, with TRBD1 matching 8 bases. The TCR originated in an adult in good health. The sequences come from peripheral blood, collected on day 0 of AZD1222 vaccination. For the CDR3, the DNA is TGTGCCAGCAGTCACGGGACAGGCAGATCTACTGGGGCCAACGTCCTGACTTTC. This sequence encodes CASSHGTGRSTGANVLTF.